These T cell receptor beta chains were read from a single sample in a study of CD8 T cells in Susac syndrome. TCRdb re-analysed the immunoSEQ multiplex PCR reads in MiXCR, keeping a single row per CDR3 protein. This sample has 150,000 to 200,000 distinct CDR3 sequences, with 85% to 95% found just once. The sample was CD4+ T cells from PBMCs. These receptors all come from a human donor with Susac syndrome. Both conserved end residues are part of each CDR3. A D gene is named only where the DNA matches it firmly. Where a row states a size, it is once, few, many or the class of an expanded clone; other rows omit it.

>TRBD1|TRBJ2-7|TRBV15|NA
TGTGCCACCAGCAGGGACAGGGAGTTTTACGAGCAGTACTTC
CATSRDREFYEQYF
>NA|TRBJ1-2|TRBV5-1|NA
TGCGCCAGCAGCTTGGGGGCGAAAAAGGATGGCTACACCTTC
CASSLGAKKDGYTF
>NA|TRBJ2-1|TRBV3-1|NA
TGTGCCAGCAGCCAGATGGAGAAGACGATTGAGCAGTTCTTC
CASSQMEKTIEQFF
>NA|TRBJ1-1|TRBV5-1|NA
TGCGCCAGCAGACCCAGGACAGACGCAAACACTGAAGCTTTCTTT
CASRPRTDANTEAFF
>NA|TRBJ2-5|TRBV12-3/TRBV12-4|NA
TGTGCCAGCAGTTTGGCAAGCCACCAAGAGACCCAGTACTTC
CASSLASHQETQYF
>NA|TRBJ1-1|TRBV5-1|NA
TGCGCCAGCAGCTTGGGGAGGGTCGGAGGGAACACTGAAGCTTTCTTT
CASSLGRVGGNTEAFF
>NA|TRBJ2-7|TRBV7-9|few
TGTGCCAGCAGCTTAGGTATGGGGGACTACGAGCAGTACTTC
CASSLGMGDYEQYF
>NA|TRBJ1-1|TRBV7-8|NA
TGTGCCAGCAGCCTAACGGGGGGAGCGAACACTGAAGCTTTCTTT
CASSLTGGANTEAFF
>NA|TRBJ1-1|TRBV2|NA
TGTGCCAGCAGCGCGGACCTAACAGCGAACACTGAAGCTTTCTTT
CASSADLTANTEAFF
>NA|TRBJ2-3|TRBV15|NA
TGTGCCACCAGCAGAGATGACAGCACAGATACGCAGTATTTT
CATSRDDSTDTQYF
>NA|TRBJ2-7|TRBV3-1|NA
TGTGCCAGCAGCCAAGGAGCTCGGAAAACCTACGAGCAGTACTTC
CASSQGARKTYEQYF
>NA|TRBJ2-7|TRBV5-1|once
TGCGCCAGCAGCTTGACCGGGACGTACCTGTACGAGCAGTACTTC
CASSLTGTYLYEQYF
>NA|TRBJ2-3|TRBV6-2/TRBV6-3|once
TGTGCCAGCAGTTCCCTATTCACAGATACGCAGTATTTT
CASSSLFTDTQYF
>TRBD1|TRBJ1-1|TRBV4-2|NA
TGTGCCAGCAGCCCCAGACAGGGGGGAGCTGAAGCTTTCTTT
CASSPRQGGAEAFF
>NA|TRBJ1-5|TRBV2|NA
TGTGCCAGCACCGGCGTCGGGGCAGGTCAGCCCCAGCATTTT
CASTGVGAGQPQHF
>TRBD2|TRBJ2-1|TRBV20-1|NA
TGCAGTGCTCCCGCCCGGGGGGGGCCGGACAATGAGCAGTTCTTC
CSAPARGGPDNEQFF
>TRBD1|TRBJ2-1|TRBV10-3|NA
TGTGCCATCAGTGGCCGGACAGGAGTCGATCCCAATGAGCAGTTCTTC
CAISGRTGVDPNEQFF
>NA|TRBJ1-2|TRBV27|NA
TGTGCCAGCAAACCACAGGGAACCGCTAACTATGGCTACACCTTC
CASKPQGTANYGYTF
>NA|TRBJ1-2|TRBV15|NA
TGTGCCACCAGCAGAGATGGTTGGGGCTACACCTTC
CATSRDGWGYTF
>NA|TRBJ2-3|TRBV14|NA
TGTGCCAGCAGCCAAGATTGGGGGGGCGCGGGTATGGATACGCAGTATTTT
CASSQDWGGAGMDTQYF
>TRBD2|TRBJ2-3|TRBV30|NA
TGTGCCTGGAGTGTTGCGGGGGGGTCAGATACGCAGTATTTT
CAWSVAGGSDTQYF
>TRBD2|TRBJ2-5|TRBV4-2|NA
TGTGCCAGCAGCCAAAGCGGGGGTAAGGAGACCCAGTACTTC
CASSQSGGKETQYF
>NA|TRBJ1-6|TRBV30|few
TGTGCCTGGAGTCCAGGGATCTTCCTCCACTTT
CAWSPGIFLHF
>NA|TRBJ1-6|TRBV5-1|NA
TGCGCCAGCAGCTCGACGACATCCTCTTCGGGTGCTAATTCACCCCTCCACTTT
CASSSTTSSSGANSPLHF
>NA|TRBJ2-4|TRBV20-1|NA
TGCAGTGCCCTCAGAGGGCCAATCAACATTCAGTACTTC
CSALRGPINIQYF
>TRBD2|TRBJ2-7|TRBV5-1|once
TGCGCCAGCAGCTGGACTAGCGGGGGGGCCCCTAACTACGAGCAGTACTTC
CASSWTSGGAPNYEQYF
>NA|TRBJ1-4|TRBV5-1|NA
TGCGCCAGCAGCTTGGCCGTTCCTAATGAAAAACTGTTTTTT
CASSLAVPNEKLFF
>NA|TRBJ2-7|TRBV20-1|NA
TGCAGTGCTAGAGATTGGGGAGGGGGGTCCTACGAGCAGTACTTC
CSARDWGGGSYEQYF
>NA|TRBJ2-7|TRBV6-5|NA
TGTGCCAGCAGAGGGGTCGAAGAGCAGTACTTC
CASRGVEEQYF
>TRBD1|TRBJ1-2|TRBV20-1|NA
TGCAGTGCTAGAGCCGCGGACAGGGCAACCTATGGCTACACCTTC
CSARAADRATYGYTF
>NA|TRBJ1-2|TRBV19|NA
TGTGCCAGTACGGGGTTTCTGCATGGCTACACCTTC
CASTGFLHGYTF
>NA|TRBJ2-1|TRBV29-1|NA
TGCAGCGTGGAGGTACGCGGGGCCAACAATGAGCAGTTCTTC
CSVEVRGANNEQFF
>TRBD1|TRBJ2-1|TRBV15|NA
TGTGCCACCAGCAGAGATCTGACAGGGGCCTCTAATGAGCAGTTCTTC
CATSRDLTGASNEQFF
>TRBD1|TRBJ2-5|TRBV18|once
TGTGCCAGCTCACCTACAACAGGGGGCCAAGAGACCCAGTACTTC
CASSPTTGGQETQYF
>NA|TRBJ1-1|TRBV20-1|NA
TGCAGTGTTAACAGGTTCAGGGAAGCTTTCTTT
CSVNRFREAFF
>NA|TRBJ1-2|TRBV20-1|NA
TGCAGTGCTAGCGCAGGGTCAGGAGGCTACACCTTC
CSASAGSGGYTF
>NA|TRBJ1-2|TRBV20-1|NA
TGCAGTGCTAGAGATCCGAGAACCTATGGCTACACCTTC
CSARDPRTYGYTF
>NA|TRBJ2-2|TRBV12-3/TRBV12-4|NA
TGTGCCAGCAGTCTTAGACAGGGAGGCACCGGGGAGCTGTTTTTT
CASSLRQGGTGELFF
>TRBD1|TRBJ1-6|TRBV20-1|NA
TGCAGTGCAGAATGGACAGGAAAGAATTCACCCCTCCACTTT
CSAEWTGKNSPLHF
>TRBD2|TRBJ2-7|TRBV20-1|NA
TGCAGTGCCCGAGCGGGGGAATCCTACGAGCAGTACTTC
CSARAGESYEQYF
>NA|TRBJ1-1|TRBV20-1|NA
TGCAGTGCCGAATCCACAGGGCGATACACTGAAGCTTTCTTT
CSAESTGRYTEAFF
>NA|TRBJ1-6|TRBV10-3|NA
TGTGCCATCAGTGGCGGGGGACGCAATTCACCCCTCCACTTT
CAISGGGRNSPLHF
>TRBD1|TRBJ1-1|TRBV20-1|NA
TGCAGTGCTAGAGAGGGGACAGCGAACACTGAAGCTTTCTTT
CSAREGTANTEAFF
>NA|TRBJ2-2|TRBV7-2|NA
TGTGCCAGCAGCGCGCAAGCCACCGGGGAGCTGTTTTTT
CASSAQATGELFF
>TRBD1|TRBJ2-7|TRBV27|once
TGTGCCAGCAAACCCAGGGACAGGGGGTCACGGGAGCAGTACTTC
CASKPRDRGSREQYF
>NA|TRBJ1-3|TRBV14|few
TGTGCCAGCAGCCCCGGAAACACCATATATTTT
CASSPGNTIYF
>TRBD2|TRBJ2-3|TRBV10-3|NA
TGTGCCATCAGTGACCGGGCGGGGGGTGCAGATACGCAGTATTTT
CAISDRAGGADTQYF
>NA|TRBJ1-2|TRBV29-1|once
TGCAGCGTTACTCCGACTGGCTATGGCTACACCTTC
CSVTPTGYGYTF
>TRBD1|TRBJ1-1|TRBV12-3/TRBV12-4|once
TGTGCCAGCAGTTCCGGACAGGGCTGGGGCACTGAAGCTTTCTTT
CASSSGQGWGTEAFF
>NA|TRBJ1-4|TRBV12-3/TRBV12-4|NA
TGTGCCAGCAGTTTAAGCGGTGAAAAACTGTTTTTT
CASSLSGEKLFF
>NA|TRBJ1-4|TRBV12-3/TRBV12-4|NA
TGTGCCAGCACCCAGGGGCGTCGAAATGAAAAACTGTTTTTT
CASTQGRRNEKLFF
>TRBD1|TRBJ1-3|TRBV4-2|NA
TGTGCCAGCAGCCAAATGACAGGGTCTGGAAACACCATATATTTT
CASSQMTGSGNTIYF
>NA|TRBJ2-1|TRBV6-5|once
TGTGCCAGCAGATGGACAGAGAACAATGAGCAGTTCTTC
CASRWTENNEQFF